These T cell receptor beta chains were read from a single sample in a study of T cell repertoires in cytomegalovirus infection. TCRdb re-derived calls from the reads in MiXCR, one entry per CDR3 protein. The repertoire includes hundreds of thousands of distinct CDR3 sequences, roughly a third of them detected once, and around 3% sits in the top ten. The sample was PBMCs. Receptors were obtained from a human donor in good health (CMV status not recorded). Some clones in this sample may be carry-over from other donors' samples. CDR3s include the opening cysteine and the closing phenylalanine or tryptophan. A D gene is named only where the DNA matches it firmly. A row's size may be missing; if present it is once, few, many or a size class.

abundance: NA
j_gene: TRBJ1-1
d_gene: TRBD1
v_gene: TRBV7-9
CDR3aa: CASKGQGGLNTEAFF
CDR3nt: TGTGCCAGCAAAGGACAGGGAGGCCTAAACACTGAAGCTTTCTTT

abundance: many
j_gene: TRBJ2-5
d_gene: TRBD1
v_gene: TRBV20-1
CDR3aa: CSATLPDRGETQYF
CDR3nt: TGCAGTGCTACCCTCCCGGACAGGGGAGAGACCCAGTACTTC

abundance: many
j_gene: TRBJ2-2
d_gene: NA
v_gene: TRBV15
CDR3aa: CATSRDGHLRNTGELFF
CDR3nt: TGTGCCACCAGCAGAGATGGACACTTGAGGAACACCGGGGAGCTGTTTTTT

abundance: NA
j_gene: TRBJ1-2
d_gene: NA
v_gene: TRBV29-1
CDR3aa: CSVAGLGGYTF
CDR3nt: TGCAGCGTCGCGGGGCTCGGGGGCTACACCTTC

abundance: NA
j_gene: TRBJ1-2
d_gene: NA
v_gene: TRBV12-3/TRBV12-4
CDR3aa: CASSLFETNYGYTF
CDR3nt: TGTGCCAGCAGTTTATTCGAAACTAACTATGGCTACACCTTC

abundance: few
j_gene: TRBJ2-1
d_gene: TRBD2
v_gene: TRBV4-1
CDR3aa: CASSQPGREGYNEQFF
CDR3nt: TGCGCCAGCAGCCAGCCAGGGCGGGAGGGCTACAATGAGCAGTTCTTC

abundance: many
j_gene: TRBJ1-2
d_gene: TRBD1
v_gene: TRBV6-1
CDR3aa: CAGRQGELSGYTF
CDR3nt: TGTGCCGGTAGACAGGGGGAACTTAGCGGCTACACCTTC

abundance: few
j_gene: TRBJ2-7
d_gene: NA
v_gene: TRBV19
CDR3aa: CASSITGTARSHF
CDR3nt: TGTGCCAGTAGTATAACCGGGACCGCCAGGAGTCACTTC

abundance: NA
j_gene: TRBJ1-1
d_gene: TRBD1
v_gene: TRBV9
CDR3aa: CASSSGRGRRAFF
CDR3nt: TGTGCCAGCTCAAGCGGTAGGGGGCGGCGGGCTTTCTTT

abundance: few
j_gene: TRBJ2-2
d_gene: NA
v_gene: TRBV6-1
CDR3aa: CASTITGVDTGELFF
CDR3nt: TGTGCCAGCACAATAACAGGAGTAGACACCGGGGAGCTGTTTTTT

abundance: few
j_gene: TRBJ2-1
d_gene: NA
v_gene: TRBV6-2/TRBV6-3
CDR3aa: CASSYLVLSRSGAEQFF
CDR3nt: TGTGCCAGCAGTTATTTGGTTTTATCTAGGTCAGGGGCTGAGCAGTTCTTC

abundance: few
j_gene: TRBJ2-3
d_gene: NA
v_gene: TRBV7-2
CDR3aa: CASSFDPHTDTQYF
CDR3nt: TGTGCCAGCAGCTTCGACCCCCACACAGATACGCAGTATTTT

abundance: few
j_gene: TRBJ2-7
d_gene: TRBD1
v_gene: TRBV6-2/TRBV6-3
CDR3aa: CASRDRGKGSYEQYF
CDR3nt: TGTGCCAGCAGGGACAGGGGAAAGGGCTCCTACGAGCAGTACTTC

abundance: NA
j_gene: TRBJ2-2
d_gene: NA
v_gene: TRBV25-1
CDR3aa: CASSEYRGLTGELFF
CDR3nt: TGTGCCAGCAGTGAATACAGGGGTCTCACCGGGGAGCTGTTTTTT

abundance: NA
j_gene: TRBJ1-4
d_gene: NA
v_gene: TRBV27
CDR3aa: CASRTQVNNEKLFF
CDR3nt: TGTGCCAGCAGGACACAGGTGAACAATGAAAAACTGTTTTTT

abundance: few
j_gene: TRBJ1-1
d_gene: NA
v_gene: TRBV7-2
CDR3aa: CASSFVTDTEAFF
CDR3nt: TGTGCCAGCAGCTTTGTGACAGACACTGAAGCTTTCTTT

abundance: NA
j_gene: TRBJ1-2
d_gene: NA
v_gene: TRBV28
CDR3aa: CASSFPNPLMTHYGYTF
CDR3nt: TGTGCCAGCAGTTTCCCGAATCCGCTGATGACCCACTATGGCTACACCTTC

abundance: many
j_gene: TRBJ2-7
d_gene: NA
v_gene: TRBV7-2
CDR3aa: CASSFDRFSYEQYF
CDR3nt: TGTGCCAGCAGCTTTGACAGGTTTTCCTACGAGCAGTACTTC

abundance: few
j_gene: TRBJ1-5
d_gene: NA
v_gene: TRBV7-9
CDR3aa: CASSSPGGHQPQHF
CDR3nt: TGTGCCAGCAGCTCCCCCGGGGGTCATCAGCCCCAGCATTTT

abundance: few
j_gene: TRBJ2-1
d_gene: TRBD2
v_gene: TRBV6-6
CDR3aa: CASSPRGGANTGQFF
CDR3nt: TGTGCCAGCAGTCCACGGGGGGGCGCGAATACCGGGCAGTTCTTC

abundance: NA
j_gene: TRBJ2-4
d_gene: TRBD1
v_gene: TRBV2
CDR3aa: CASSAPGQGTVQYF
CDR3nt: TGTGCCAGCAGTGCCCCGGGACAGGGAACGGTTCAGTACTTC

abundance: NA
j_gene: TRBJ1-1
d_gene: NA
v_gene: TRBV27
CDR3aa: CATKRGATMNTEAFF
CDR3nt: TGTGCCACCAAAAGGGGGGCAACGATGAACACTGAAGCTTTCTTT

abundance: few
j_gene: TRBJ1-4
d_gene: TRBD1
v_gene: TRBV7-9
CDR3aa: CASSLSDRGANEKLFF
CDR3nt: TGTGCCAGCAGCTTGTCAGACAGGGGCGCTAATGAAAAACTGTTTTTT

abundance: NA
j_gene: TRBJ1-5
d_gene: NA
v_gene: TRBV20-1
CDR3aa: CSASAGYSNQPQHF
CDR3nt: TGCAGTGCTAGTGCGGGGTATAGCAATCAGCCCCAGCATTTT

abundance: NA
j_gene: TRBJ1-1
d_gene: NA
v_gene: TRBV28
CDR3aa: CASSYRAEAFF
CDR3nt: TGTGCCAGCAGCTACAGGGCGGAAGCTTTCTTT

abundance: NA
j_gene: TRBJ2-7
d_gene: TRBD2
v_gene: TRBV20-1
CDR3aa: CSAPSGTYEQYF
CDR3nt: TGCAGTGCTCCTAGCGGGACCTACGAGCAGTACTTC

abundance: few
j_gene: TRBJ2-4
d_gene: NA
v_gene: TRBV15
CDR3aa: CATRGQGLNIQYF
CDR3nt: TGTGCCACCCGGGGCCAGGGCCTAAACATTCAGTACTTC